These 20 T cell receptor beta chains originate from one sample sequenced in a study of blood T cell repertoires in COVID-19. Here immunoSEQ multiplex PCR was the method, and the copy in TCRdb shows in-frame clones only, minus some. The sample has 150,000 to 200,000 clones, around 90% seen once. The sequencing sample was made of peripheral blood. The receptors shown here come from a woman between 50 and 59 years old with acute or convalescent COVID-19.

This clone was observed a few times. The chain joins TRBV5-4 to TRBJ1-4; possibly TRBD1 for D (5 bases). The CDR3 totals 16 residues. In germline, CDR1 is SGHNT, CDR2 YYREEE (reference sequence). The V and J ends lost 0 bases and 7 bases respectively, with 16 bases between them. CDR3 sequence (DNA): TGTGCCAGCAGCTTGGCCGGAGGGACCCGAGGTGAAAAACTGTTTTTT. Translating gives CASSLAGGTRGEKLFF.

This clone appeared once. This sequence joins TRBV7-2 and TRBJ2-2, with D perhaps TRBD2 (6 bases). The CDR3 runs 14 residues. Looked up from germline, CDR1 is SGHTA and CDR2 is FQGNSA. V shed 2 bases and J shed 6 bases, with 10 bases lying between them. The CDR3 DNA reads as TGTGCCAGCAGCTTATTTGGCGGGGCCGGGGAGCTGTTTTTT. It codes for CASSLFGGAGELFF.

This clone was recorded a few times. CDR3 sequence: CASSQVGGIEAFF. Here the CDR3 DNA reads TGTGCCAGCAGCCAGGTCGGGGGGATTGAAGCTTTCTTT. The chain couples TRBV3-1 (or the pseudogene TRBV3-2) to TRBJ1-1, with D possibly being TRBD1 (5 bases). Germline V lookup: CDR1 LGHDT, CDR2 YNNKEL (reference sequence). V dropped 3 bases and J dropped 7 bases, with 12 bases sitting between them. CDR3 size: 13 residues.

This clone has only one observation. The chain recombines TRBV6-1 with TRBJ1-6, with D possibly matching TRBD1 (6 bases). CDR1 is MNHNS and CDR2 is SASEGT in the germline V gene. The CDR3 contains 16 residues. V was clipped by 4 bases and J by 4 bases, with 14 bases between them. The CDR3 loop is CASSATGNFYNSPLHF. DNA for the CDR3: TGTGCCAGCAGTGCCACAGGGAATTTTTATAATTCACCCCTCCACTTT.

This rearrangement joins TRBV7-2 to TRBJ2-7; 14 nucleotides match TRBD2. The CDR3 has 15 amino acids. Germline CDR1 SGHTA, CDR2 FQGNSA. V was clipped by 5 bases and J by 4 bases; unmatched bases: 4. The chain's CDR3 is CASSRGTSGGYEQYF. CDR3 sequence (DNA): TGTGCCAGCAGCAGAGGGACTAGCGGGGGATACGAGCAGTACTTC. The full variable domain, completed using reference TRBV7-2 and TRBJ2-7, is GAGVSQSPSNKVTEKGKDVELRCDPISGHTALYWYRQSLGQGLEFLIYFQGNSAPDKSGLPSDRFSAERTGGSVSTLTIQRTQQEDSAVYLCASSRGTSGGYEQYFGPGTRLTVT.

The rearrangement joins TRBV28 to TRBJ2-3; D ambiguous. Trimming pared 6 bases from V and 4 bases from J, leaving 5 bases between. This CDR3 is 11 amino acids long. CDR1 MDHEN and CDR2 SYDVKM come from the germline V gene. CDR3 nucleotides: TGTGCCAGCAGCTCAGCAGATACGCAGTATTTT. Translated, it gives CASSSADTQYF.

The chain uses TRBV30 and TRBJ2-1, with 8 bases identical to TRBD2. The CDR3 runs 14 residues. V was pared by 2 bases and J by 4 bases, with 4 bases of the junction left unmatched. Germline-derived CDR1 and CDR2 are GTSNPN and SVGIG (reference sequence). The CDR3 spells CAWSTSGPYNEQFF. In nucleotides, the CDR3 is TGTGCCTGGAGTACTAGCGGTCCATACAATGAGCAGTTCTTC.

J is TRBJ2-3 and V is TRBV12-5; 9 bases agree with TRBD1. After removal of 5 bases from V and 4 bases from J, the junction contained 4 bases not matched to a gene. This CDR3 region has 14 residues. Germline V gene data show CDR1 as LGHNT and CDR2 as FRNRAP. CDR3 nucleotide sequence: TGTGCTAGTGGTCCGGGACAGGGTGCAGATACGCAGTATTTT. Protein sequence: CASGPGQGADTQYF.

The chain joins TRBV12-5 to TRBJ1-4; D might be TRBD1 (6 bases). The CDR3 extends over 14 amino acids. The V end lost 2 bases, the J end lost 11 bases, and 15 bases lay between the germline ends. Germline values: CDR1 LGHNT, CDR2 FRNRAP. In DNA, the CDR3 is TGTGCTAGTGGTTTGAACAGGGCAGCGGGGAAACTGTTTTTT. It specifies CASGLNRAAGKLFF.

The chain recombines TRBV28 with TRBJ1-1; D gene unclear. CDR1 is MDHEN and CDR2 is SYDVKM in the germline V gene. This CDR3 is 14 amino acids long. The V end lost 7 bases, the J end lost 4 bases, and 16 bases lay between the germline ends. The DNA for the CDR3 is TGTGCCAGCACCCATCACAGCTTTCTCACTGAAGCTTTCTTT. Protein sequence: CASTHHSFLTEAFF.

The chain combines TRBV9 with TRBJ2-1; tentative D call: TRBD2 (5 bases). Germline V gene sequence: CDR1 SGDLS, CDR2 YYNGEE. Deletions cut 0 bases from V and 5 bases from J, with 12 bases between. The CDR3 covers 15 residues. The CDR3: CASSVAPGLHNEQFF. The CDR3 region has the DNA TGTGCCAGCAGCGTAGCTCCGGGGTTGCACAATGAGCAGTTCTTC.

The chain combines TRBV5-1 with TRBJ2-7, with TRBD1 matching over 12 bases. The V segment lost 3 bases and the J segment 5 bases; nucleotides outside the gene matches: 9. The CDR3 has 16 residues. Germline values: CDR1 SGHRS, CDR2 YFSETQ. The CDR3 loop reads CASSSDPGTGGDEQYF. In DNA form, the CDR3 reads TGCGCCAGCAGCTCGGACCCCGGGACAGGGGGCGACGAGCAGTACTTC.

The chain combines TRBV23-1 with TRBJ2-2; TRBD1 matches 8 bases. TRBV23-1 is an ORF, and what it does is uncertain. J lost 3 bases, V lost 6 bases, and 3 bases had no gene match. The length of the CDR3 is 14 residues. DNA for the CDR3: TGCGCCAGCAGACTGGACAGGGACACCGGGGAGCTGTTTTTT. This sequence encodes CASRLDRDTGELFF.

The rearrangement links TRBV5-1 to TRBJ2-2; 8 bases are a match to TRBD1. The CDR3 length is 15 residues. J was trimmed by 3 bases and V by 2 bases; bases with no gene match: 3. Germline V gene sequence: CDR1 SGHRS, CDR2 YFSETQ. The CDR3 bases are TGCGCCAGCAGCTTACACAGGGGGGACACCGGGGAGCTGTTTTTT. This encodes CASSLHRGDTGELFF.

V gene TRBV5-4 combines with J gene TRBJ2-1; 10 bases agree with TRBD2. V shed 3 bases and J 7 bases; nucleotides not matched to a gene: 13. Germline V CDR1 and CDR2: SGHNT, YYREEE (reference sequence). This CDR3 is 17 amino acids long. The CDR3 sequence is CASSWGPASGGINEQFF. As DNA, the CDR3 is TGTGCCAGCAGCTGGGGCCCGGCTAGCGGGGGTATTAATGAGCAGTTCTTC.

The gene calls are TRBV7-2 and TRBJ1-1, with 12 bases identical to TRBD1. The CDR3 has 15 amino acids. With V trimmed by 6 bases and J by 5 bases, 7 bases remained unmatched. From germline, CDR1 is SGHTA and CDR2 FQGNSA. The CDR3 region is CASRAGTGGRTEAFF. As DNA, the CDR3 is TGTGCCAGCAGGGCCGGGACAGGGGGCCGGACTGAAGCTTTCTTT.

This clone was seen a single time. This rearrangement joins TRBV6-5 to TRBJ2-7; tentative D call: TRBD2 (5 bases). The CDR3 has 14 residues. Deletions cut 6 bases from V and 3 bases from J, with 15 bases between. Germline-derived CDR1 and CDR2 are MNHEY and SVGAGI. The CDR3 sequence: CASSERNLGYEQYF. CDR3 bases: TGTGCCAGCAGCGAGCGGAATCTCGGCTACGAGCAGTACTTC.

The chain combines TRBV12-5 with TRBJ2-2; 10 nucleotides align to TRBD1. With V trimmed by 5 bases and J by 7 bases, 10 bases remained unmatched. Per germline, CDR1 LGHNT and CDR2 FRNRAP. This CDR3 comprises 16 residues. In nucleotides, the CDR3 is TGTGCTAGTGGTACCTTCAGGACAGGGGGAATCGGGGAGCTGTTTTTT. Translated: CASGTFRTGGIGELFF.

The V call is TRBV4-1, the J call TRBJ2-1, with 8 bases lining up with TRBD2. Trimming took 0 bases from V and 4 from J; bases not matched to a gene: 8. Germline V lookup: CDR1 MGHRA, CDR2 YSYEKL. This CDR3 is built from 17 residues. The CDR3 sequence: CASSQDIERGPYNEQFF. The CDR3 DNA reads TGCGCCAGCAGCCAAGATATCGAGCGGGGGCCTTACAATGAGCAGTTCTTC.

V and J are TRBV12-5 and TRBJ1-2; D possibly corresponds to TRBD1 (5 bases). This CDR3 is built from 14 residues. V lost 2 bases, J lost 8 bases, and 15 bases lay in between. CDR1 is LGHNT and CDR2 is FRNRAP in the germline V gene. The CDR3 loop is CASGLIRGSRGYTF. CDR3 sequence (DNA): TGTGCTAGTGGTTTGATCCGGGGGTCGAGAGGCTACACCTTC.